The next 14 T cell receptor beta chains were all read from a single sample in a study of response to subunit inactivated influenza vaccine. Via MiXCR, TCRdb re-called the RT-PCR reads, giving one row per CDR3 protein. This repertoire shows a few hundred thousand distinct CDR3 sequences, 9.5% to 13% found once; its top ten account for over 9.5%. The specimen comprised PBMCs from blood, sampled roughly 45 days after vaccination. The receptors were gathered from a middle-aged man who received an inactivated influenza vaccine.

This chain uses TRBV12-3 or TRBV12-4 with TRBJ2-7; D gene unclear. Trimming shortened V by 5 bases and J by 3 bases, and 11 bases separated the two germline ends. The CDR3 extends over 13 amino acids. CDR3 coding DNA: TGTGCCAGCAGTCCAGTTTTGGTCTACGAGCAGTACTTC. It yields the protein CASSPVLVYEQYF.

Ten or more counts support this clonotype. The chain has TRBV20-1 and TRBJ2-3; no definite D call. Between the trimmed V and J ends, which lost 1 base and 2 bases, there was a span of 4 bases. The CDR3 covers 12 residues. CDR1 is DFQATT, CDR2 SNEGSKA, per germline (reference sequence). CDR3 region: CSARVATDTQYF. DNA for the CDR3: TGCAGTGCTAGAGTAGCCACAGATACGCAGTATTTT.

The CDR3 loop reads CASSKVPGQGGCAEAFF. The CDR3 region has the DNA TGTGCCAGCAGCAAAGTACCGGGACAGGGGGGTTGCGCTGAAGCTTTCTTT. J is TRBJ1-1 and V is TRBV21-1; the DNA was not compared with TRBD1, the D call given in the table. TRBV21-1 is termed a pseudogene. The CDR3 is made up of 17 amino acids.

This chain connects TRBV3-1 to TRBJ1-2; no firm D call. The V end lost 1 base, the J end lost 4 bases, and 10 bases lay between the germline ends. CDR3 size: 14 residues. Germline CDR1 LGHDT, CDR2 YNNKEL (reference sequence). The CDR3 sequence is CASSQAESVYGYTF. The CDR3 DNA follows: TGTGCCAGCAGCCAAGCGGAAAGTGTCTATGGCTACACCTTC.

This clonotype has just a few counts. The CDR3 reads CSALQDEKLFF. The CDR3 bases are TGCAGTGCTCTACAGGATGAAAAACTGTTTTTT. The chain recombines TRBV20-1 with TRBJ1-4; tentative D call: TRBD1 (5 bases). Germline-derived CDR1 and CDR2 are DFQATT and SNEGSKA (reference sequence). There are 11 residues in the CDR3. V was cut by 5 bases and J by 6 bases, with 7 bases left in between.

The chain joins TRBV12-3 or TRBV12-4 to TRBJ2-1; 10 nucleotides match TRBD1. The junction had 7 bases not matched to a gene; V was cut back by 7 bases and J by 4 bases. This CDR3 has 15 residues. Here the CDR3 DNA reads TGTGCCAGCACTGTAGGGACAGGGGCGTACAATGAGCAGTTCTTC. Amino acid sequence: CASTVGTGAYNEQFF.

This clonotype has at least ten counts. V is TRBV29-1 and J is TRBJ2-5; 7 bases map to TRBD2. The trim removed 7 bases at V and 4 bases at J, leaving 12 bases unmatched. CDR1 is SQVTM and CDR2 is ANQGSEA in the germline V gene. The CDR3 sequence is 14 residues long. The CDR3 DNA follows: TGCAGCGCACTGGGGGGGGGGAGAGGAGAGACCCAGTACTTC. As protein: CSALGGGRGETQYF.

Many counts were recorded for this clonotype. CDR3 region: CASSLNLHEQYF. The CDR3 region has the DNA TGTGCCAGCAGTTTAAATCTCCACGAGCAGTACTTC. V is TRBV12-3 or TRBV12-4 and J is TRBJ2-7; D gene ambiguous. The CDR3 loop spans 12 amino acids. V lost 2 bases and J 5 bases, leaving 7 bases between the germline ends.

This clonotype was recorded at least ten times. The chain recombines TRBV20-1 with TRBJ2-1; 9 bases agree with TRBD2. The CDR3 spans 15 residues. Germline values: CDR1 DFQATT, CDR2 SNEGSKA (reference sequence). V dropped 6 bases and J dropped 6; count of bases not matched to a gene: 12. CDR3 sequence: CSAPISGGYANEQFF. DNA for the CDR3: TGCAGTGCGCCGATCAGCGGGGGGTATGCCAATGAGCAGTTCTTC.

The gene calls are TRBV5-1 and TRBJ2-6; 10 positions agree with TRBD1. CDR3 length: 18 amino acids. Germline V gene data show CDR1 as SGHRS and CDR2 as YFSETQ. The ends lost 4 bases at V and 4 bases at J; junction bases unmatched: 11. Here the CDR3 reads CASSRDRGPSSGANVLTF. The DNA of the CDR3 is TGCGCCAGCAGCAGGGACAGGGGCCCCAGCTCGGGGGCCAACGTCCTGACTTTC.

This chain links TRBV3-1 with TRBJ2-1; D remains ambiguous. The CDR3 loop spans 16 amino acids. The germline V gene encodes CDR1 LGHDT and CDR2 YNNKEL (reference sequence). Trimming took off 0 bases at V and 6 bases at J, with 15 bases between the two ends. The CDR3 spells CASSQDVGLVSNEQFF. The CDR3 bases are TGTGCCAGCAGCCAAGATGTGGGCTTAGTTAGCAATGAGCAGTTCTTC.

This clonotype has a handful of counts. The chain joins TRBV4-3 to TRBJ1-4; D is perhaps TRBD1 (5 bases). The germline CDR1 and CDR2 sequences are LGHNA and YSLEER. Trimming took off 4 bases at V and 4 bases at J, with 13 bases between the two ends. This CDR3 is 15 amino acids long. CDR3 nucleotide sequence: TGCGCCAGCAGCCGAAAGACAGCAGTTAATGAAAAACTGTTTTTT. It codes for CASSRKTAVNEKLFF.

This clonotype has just a few counts. J is TRBJ2-7 and V is TRBV20-1; 9 bases fit TRBD2. This CDR3 has 14 amino acids. V lost 6 bases to trimming and J lost 0 bases; unmatched junction nucleotides: 6. The germline V gene has CDR1 DFQATT and CDR2 SNEGSKA (reference sequence). The CDR3 coding sequence is TGCAGTGCCAATAGCGGGGGATTCTCCTACGAGCAGTACTTC. It yields the protein CSANSGGFSYEQYF.

The V call is TRBV3-1, the J call TRBJ2-7, with 8 bases fitting TRBD1. CDR1 and CDR2 (germline): LGHDT, YNNKEL (reference sequence). The CDR3 totals 15 residues. J was trimmed by 2 bases and V by 4 bases; bases with no gene match: 7. The CDR3 spells CASSLDRVNPYEQYF. CDR3 in DNA: TGTGCCAGCAGCCTGGACAGGGTTAATCCCTACGAGCAGTACTTC.